This paragraph covers one T cell receptor beta chain sequence. The antigen is undetermined. Some clones are missing from TCRdb's copy, which holds only in-frame ones; the method was immunoSEQ multiplex PCR. The table records 440,000 or so clones, about nine tenths of them present only once. The data were taken from a study of Ad26.COV2.S vaccination and SARS-CoV-2 variants. Study-wide findings and caveats: TCR breadth and depth analyses may have underestimated total T cell responses.

Germline V gene data show CDR1 as SGDLS and CDR2 as YYNGEE. This CDR3 comprises 18 residues. The V segment lost 3 bases and the J segment 5 bases; nucleotides outside the gene matches: 13. Treatment described: some 20 received Ad26.COV2.S at low or high dose, single or two shots; several received placebo; per-sample allocation not given. Day 63 following the first vaccine or placebo injection was when the samples were taken. Aged 18-55 years, donor was enrolled in Boston around 2020. The study used a vaccine consisting of an Ad26 vector that expressed Wuhan-strain SARS-CoV-2 spike. Sequences were derived from peripheral blood, sampled in a trial of Ad26.COV2.S vaccine versus placebo. The clonotype was recovered from a person between 18 and 65 years old who received the Ad26.COV2.S COVID-19 vaccine or a placebo. The chain joins TRBV9 to TRBJ2-2; TRBD1 matches at 10 bases. CDR3 sequence reads: CASSAGQGVYGGTGELFF. The CDR3 DNA reads as TGTGCCAGCAGCGCCGGACAGGGGGTCTATGGCGGGACCGGGGAGCTGTTTTTT.